This TCR beta chain was sequenced during a study of early T cells in non-severe SARS-CoV-2 infection. Study overall: Whole-blood bulk RNA, unsorted, was sequenced, and chains were unpaired. Whole-study findings and limits: Clonotype matching in VDJdb favored anti-spike CD8 responses and did not capture private and CD4 specificities.

Worth noting for this clonotype: Its matching antigen is unknown.

Germline-derived CDR1 and CDR2 are SGHAT and FQNNGV. The V end was cut by 3 bases, the J end by 7 bases, with 13 bases between. The CDR3 spans 14 residues. Each cDNA molecule carried a unique molecular identifier. Each CDR3 protein gets one entry after TCRdb re-called the 5' RACE reads with MiXCR. The sample holds more than 45,000 distinct CDR3 sequences, around 13% seen once. The chain is built from TRBV11-2 and TRBJ2-1, with D possibly being TRBD1 (6 bases). The specimen was whole blood. The sequence was collected from an adult who was a healthcare worker with PCR-confirmed SARS-CoV-2 infection or an uninfected control (not recorded which). CDR3 sequence reads: CASSLYRAVNEQFF. The CDR3 bases are TGTGCCAGCAGCTTGTACAGGGCAGTGAATGAGCAGTTCTTC.